This T cell receptor (beta chain) was identified in a study of T cell responses to AZD1222 COVID-19 vaccine. Concerning this clone itself: Its target is not known.

The CDR3 sequence is 15 residues long. Germline V CDR1 and CDR2: SNHLY, FYNNEI. Between the trimmed V and J ends, which lost 0 bases and 6 bases, there was a span of 12 bases. Findings and limits, study-wide: Only a handful of people who got AZD1222 tested seropositive at baseline. Mostly white British, mostly female donors; authors suggested clonal diversity may be underestimated. No day 14 peak samples; only post-peak repertoires were characterized.

Assay: immunoSEQ multiplex PCR; the TCRdb copy retains only in-frame clones and omits some. The sample yields approximately 150,000 clones, 94% seen once. The receptor comes from an adult who received the AZD1222 COVID-19 vaccine. V usage is TRBV2 and J usage is TRBJ2-1, with D perhaps matching TRBD2 (6 bases). Specimen: peripheral blood, collected 28 days after the second AZD1222 dose. CDR3 amino acids: CASSEAGGLLNEQFF. As DNA, the CDR3 is TGTGCCAGCAGTGAAGCGGGAGGACTTCTCAATGAGCAGTTCTTC. The whole variable domain, filled in from reference TRBV2 and TRBJ2-1, reads EPEVTQTPSHQVTQMGQEVILRCVPISNHLYFYWYRQILGQKVEFLVSFYNNEISEKSEIFDDQFSVERPDGSNFTLKIRSTKLEDSAMYFCASSEAGGLLNEQFFGPGTRLTVL.